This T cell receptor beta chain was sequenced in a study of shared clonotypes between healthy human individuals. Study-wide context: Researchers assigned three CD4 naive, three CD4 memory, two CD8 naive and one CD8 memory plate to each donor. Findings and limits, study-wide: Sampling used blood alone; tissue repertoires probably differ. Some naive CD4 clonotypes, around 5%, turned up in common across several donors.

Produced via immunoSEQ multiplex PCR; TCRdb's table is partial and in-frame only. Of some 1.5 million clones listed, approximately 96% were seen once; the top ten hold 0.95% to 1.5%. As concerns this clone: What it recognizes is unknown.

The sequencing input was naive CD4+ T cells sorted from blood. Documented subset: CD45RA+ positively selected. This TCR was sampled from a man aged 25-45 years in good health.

The CDR3 reads CASSLIGAEGTQYF. CDR3 bases: TGTGCCAGCAGCTTAATAGGCGCGGAGGGTACGCAGTATTTT. The chain employs TRBV7-3 and TRBJ2-3, with D possibly matching TRBD2 (6 bases). V was trimmed by 1 base and J by 8 bases, leaving 13 bases between them. The V gene's germline CDR1 is SGHTA and CDR2 FQGTGA. The CDR3 extends over 14 amino acids.